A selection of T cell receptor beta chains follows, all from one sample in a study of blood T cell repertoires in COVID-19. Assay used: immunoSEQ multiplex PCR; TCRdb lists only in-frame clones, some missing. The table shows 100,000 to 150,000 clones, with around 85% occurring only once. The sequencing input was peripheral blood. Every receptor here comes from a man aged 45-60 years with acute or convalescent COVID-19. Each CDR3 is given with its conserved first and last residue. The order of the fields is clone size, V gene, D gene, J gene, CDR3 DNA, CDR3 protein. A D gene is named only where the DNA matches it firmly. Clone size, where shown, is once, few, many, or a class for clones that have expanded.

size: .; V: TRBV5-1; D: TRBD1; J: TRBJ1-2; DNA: TGCGCCAGCAGCCCCACTTCAGGGGGCTCTAACTATGGCTACACCTTC; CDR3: CASSPTSGGSNYGYTF
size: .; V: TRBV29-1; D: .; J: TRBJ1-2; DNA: TGCAGCGTTCCCCAGACGGTGGGAGCGTATGGCTACACCTTC; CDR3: CSVPQTVGAYGYTF
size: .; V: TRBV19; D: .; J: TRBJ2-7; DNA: TGTGCCAGTAGTATCCCTGGGACATTGGACGAGCAGTACTTC; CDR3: CASSIPGTLDEQYF
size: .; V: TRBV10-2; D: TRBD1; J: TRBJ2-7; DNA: TGCGCCAGCAGTGAGTCCAACAGGGGCGCCTACGAGCAGTACTTC; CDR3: CASSESNRGAYEQYF
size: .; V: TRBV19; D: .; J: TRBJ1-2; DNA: TGTGCCAGTAACTCCGATGGCTATGGCTACACCTTC; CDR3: CASNSDGYGYTF
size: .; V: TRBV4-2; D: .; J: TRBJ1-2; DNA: TGTGCCAGCAGCCAATCGAGAGAGGTGAACTATGGCTACACCTTC; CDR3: CASSQSREVNYGYTF
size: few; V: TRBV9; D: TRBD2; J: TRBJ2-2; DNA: TGTGCCAGCAGGGGACTAGCGGGAGGTACGAACACCGGGGAGCTGTTTTTT; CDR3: CASRGLAGGTNTGELFF
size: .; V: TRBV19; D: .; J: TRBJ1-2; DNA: TGTGCCAGTAGTATGGTCCCAGGGGCAGGCTATGGCTACACCTTC; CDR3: CASSMVPGAGYGYTF
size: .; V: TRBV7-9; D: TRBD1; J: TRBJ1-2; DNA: TGTGCCAGCAGCCATGACAGGGTCAATGGCTACACCTTC; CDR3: CASSHDRVNGYTF
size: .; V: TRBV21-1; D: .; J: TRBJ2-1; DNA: TGTGCCAGCAGCAAAGACCAGGACTACCCCAATGAGCAGTTCTTC; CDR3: CASSKDQDYPNEQFF
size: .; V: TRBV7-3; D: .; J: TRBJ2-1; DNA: TGTGCCAGCAGCTTAACGGACTCCGTTAACAATGAGCAGTTCTTC; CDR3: CASSLTDSVNNEQFF
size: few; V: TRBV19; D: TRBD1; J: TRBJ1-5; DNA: TGTGCCAGTACTCCGGGGGACAGGGACAATCAGCCCCAGCATTTT; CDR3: CASTPGDRDNQPQHF
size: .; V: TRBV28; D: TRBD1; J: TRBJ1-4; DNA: TGTGCCAGCAGTACCGCCGGGACAGGGGATGAAAAACTGTTTTTT; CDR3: CASSTAGTGDEKLFF
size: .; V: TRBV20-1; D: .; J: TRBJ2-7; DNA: TGCAGTGCTAGTTCCGGGAGACCCTACGAGCAGTACTTC; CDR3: CSASSGRPYEQYF
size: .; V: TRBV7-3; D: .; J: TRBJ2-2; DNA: TGTGCCAGCAGCTTAAACGGGGGTGGCACCGGGGAGCTGTTTTTT; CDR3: CASSLNGGGTGELFF
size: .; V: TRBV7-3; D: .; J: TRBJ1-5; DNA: TGTGCCAGCAGCTTAGGGGAGGGCCAGCCCCAGCATTTT; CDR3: CASSLGEGQPQHF
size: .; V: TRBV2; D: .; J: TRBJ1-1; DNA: TGTGCCAGCAGTGAAGCGAGACGCGGCACTGAAGCTTTCTTT; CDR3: CASSEARRGTEAFF
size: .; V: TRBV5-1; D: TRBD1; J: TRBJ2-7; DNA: TGCGCCAGCAGCCCTACAGGGGGAGGCGCCTACGAGCAGTACTTC; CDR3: CASSPTGGGAYEQYF
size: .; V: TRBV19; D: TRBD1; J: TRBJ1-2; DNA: TGTGCCAGTAGTCGGGACAGGGGGCGAGGTGGCTACACCTTC; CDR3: CASSRDRGRGGYTF
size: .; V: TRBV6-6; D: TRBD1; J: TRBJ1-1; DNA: TGTGCCAGCAGTGTCCGGGACAGGGGGCCGAGGACTGAAGCTTTCTTT; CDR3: CASSVRDRGPRTEAFF
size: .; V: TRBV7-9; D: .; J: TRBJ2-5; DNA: TGTGCCAGCAGCATGGGCCCCTGGGAGACCCAGTACTTC; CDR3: CASSMGPWETQYF
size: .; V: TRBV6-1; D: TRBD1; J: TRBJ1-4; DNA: TGTGCCAGCAGTGAGGGACAGGGGGCGCCGGGGGCTAATGAAAAACTGTTTTTT; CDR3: CASSEGQGAPGANEKLFF
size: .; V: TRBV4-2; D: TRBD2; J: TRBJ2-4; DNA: TGTGCCAGCAGCCAGATGGGGGAGGGCTTGTACTTC; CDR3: CASSQMGEGLYF
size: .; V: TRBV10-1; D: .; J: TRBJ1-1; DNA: TGCGCCAGCAGCCCATCGGGGGGCTTCACTGAAGCTTTCTTT; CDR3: CASSPSGGFTEAFF
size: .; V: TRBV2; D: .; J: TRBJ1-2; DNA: TGTGCCAGCAGTAAAGGACAGCAAAATGGGGTATATGGCTACACCTTC; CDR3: CASSKGQQNGVYGYTF
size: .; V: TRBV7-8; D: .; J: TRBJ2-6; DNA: TGTGCCAGCAGCTTGGCAGGGTGGGCCAACGTCCTGACTTTC; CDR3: CASSLAGWANVLTF
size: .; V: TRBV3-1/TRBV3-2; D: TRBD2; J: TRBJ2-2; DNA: TGTGCCAGCCTTCCCCGGGGGGAAACCGGGGAGCTGTTTTTT; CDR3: CASLPRGETGELFF
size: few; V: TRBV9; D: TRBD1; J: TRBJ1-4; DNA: TGTGCCAGCAGCGACCGACAGGGACCAAGGGAAAAACTGTTTTTT; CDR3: CASSDRQGPREKLFF
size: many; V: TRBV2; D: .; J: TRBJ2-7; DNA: TGTGCCAGCAGATCCGGGTCCGCCTACGAGCAGTACTTC; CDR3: CASRSGSAYEQYF
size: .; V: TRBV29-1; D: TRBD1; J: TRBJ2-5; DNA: TGCAGCGGGACGACAGGGGGCGACGAGACCCAGTACTTC; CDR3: CSGTTGGDETQYF
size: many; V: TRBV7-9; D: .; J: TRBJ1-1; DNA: TGTGCCAGCAGGCGGGAGAACACTGAAGCTTTCTTT; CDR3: CASRRENTEAFF
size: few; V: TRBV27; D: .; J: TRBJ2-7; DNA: TGTGCCAGCAGTCTGGGACACCCCTCCTACGAGCAGTACTTC; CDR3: CASSLGHPSYEQYF
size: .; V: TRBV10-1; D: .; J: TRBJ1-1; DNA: TGCGCCAGCAGTGAGTACGAGAGGACTGAAGCTTTCTTT; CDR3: CASSEYERTEAFF
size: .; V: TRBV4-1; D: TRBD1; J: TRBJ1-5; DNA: TGCGCCAGCAGCCCAGCCCGGGCACAGGGGCAGCCCCAGCATTTT; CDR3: CASSPARAQGQPQHF
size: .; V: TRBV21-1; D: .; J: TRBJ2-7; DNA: TGTGCCAGCAGCTCGACAGGGTTTAGAACCTACGAGCAGTACTTC; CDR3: CASSSTGFRTYEQYF
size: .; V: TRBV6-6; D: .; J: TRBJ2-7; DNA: TGTGCCAGAGTCAGGAGACAGTTTGGGTCGGCCTACGAGCAGTACTTC; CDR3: CARVRRQFGSAYEQYF
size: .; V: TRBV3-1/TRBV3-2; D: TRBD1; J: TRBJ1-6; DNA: TGTGCCAGCAGCCAGGGACAGGGTATTTCACCCCTCCACTTT; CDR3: CASSQGQGISPLHF
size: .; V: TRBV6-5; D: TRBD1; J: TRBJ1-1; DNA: TGTGCCAGCAGCTACCTTGAGGGAGCAGGGGGAGCTTTCTTT; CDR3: CASSYLEGAGGAFF
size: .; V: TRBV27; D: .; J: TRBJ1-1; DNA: TGTGCCAGCAGTTTATCTTGGGCGAACACTGAAGCTTTCTTT; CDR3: CASSLSWANTEAFF
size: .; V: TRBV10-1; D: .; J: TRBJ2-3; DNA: TGCGCCAGCAGTGACCCAGGGGTCGGGGATACGCAGTATTTT; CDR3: CASSDPGVGDTQYF
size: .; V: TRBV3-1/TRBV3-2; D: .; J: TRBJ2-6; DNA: TGTGCCAGCAGCCGACCAGCGTCTGGGGCCAACGTCCTGACTTTC; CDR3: CASSRPASGANVLTF
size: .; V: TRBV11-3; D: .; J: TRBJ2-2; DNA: TGTGCCAGCAGCCCGCGGGGCACCGGGGAGCTGTTTTTT; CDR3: CASSPRGTGELFF
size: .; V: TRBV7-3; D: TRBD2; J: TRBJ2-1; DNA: TGTGCCAGCAGCTTAATTCTAGCGGGAGCTGGTGAGCAGTTCTTC; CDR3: CASSLILAGAGEQFF
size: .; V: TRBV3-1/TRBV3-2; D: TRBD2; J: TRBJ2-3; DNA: TGTGCCAGCAGCCAAGCGGGGAGGGAGATAGATACGCAGTATTTT; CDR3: CASSQAGREIDTQYF
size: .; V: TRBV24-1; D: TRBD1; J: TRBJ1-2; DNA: TGTGCCACCAGTGAGACCGGGACAGGGAGTGGCTACACCTTC; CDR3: CATSETGTGSGYTF
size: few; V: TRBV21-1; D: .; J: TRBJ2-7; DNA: TGTGCCAGCAGCAGATCGACTAGCGGGGCACCCTACGAGCAGTACTTC; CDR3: CASSRSTSGAPYEQYF
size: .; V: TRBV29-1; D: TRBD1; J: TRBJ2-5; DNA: TGCAGCGTTGGGGACAGCTGGGAGACCCAGTACTTC; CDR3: CSVGDSWETQYF
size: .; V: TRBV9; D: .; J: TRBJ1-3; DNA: TGTGCCAGCAGCGTAGTTGGGGACACCCACTCTGGAAACACCATATATTTT; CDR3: CASSVVGDTHSGNTIYF
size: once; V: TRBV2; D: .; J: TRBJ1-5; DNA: TGTGCCAGCAGGTCGCAGGGAATTGCACAGCCCCAGCATTTT; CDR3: CASRSQGIAQPQHF
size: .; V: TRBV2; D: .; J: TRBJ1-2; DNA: TGTGCCAGCAACCTAGGGGGGGCTAACTATGGCTACACCTTC; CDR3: CASNLGGANYGYTF
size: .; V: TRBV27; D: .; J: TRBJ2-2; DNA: TGTGCCAGCAGTTTTCAGACAGGGAACACCGGGGAGCTGTTTTTT; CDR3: CASSFQTGNTGELFF
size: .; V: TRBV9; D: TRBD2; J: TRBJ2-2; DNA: TGTGCCAGCAGCGTAGTACTAGCGGGTGGCACCGGGGAGCTGTTTTTT; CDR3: CASSVVLAGGTGELFF
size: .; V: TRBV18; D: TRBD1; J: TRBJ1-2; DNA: TGTGCCAGCTCAACGAGACAGGGGGCGGATGGCTACACCTTC; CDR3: CASSTRQGADGYTF
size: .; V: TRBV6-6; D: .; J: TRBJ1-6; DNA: TGTGCCAGCACTCTAGGGGAGGCTTCACCCCTCCACTTT; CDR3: CASTLGEASPLHF
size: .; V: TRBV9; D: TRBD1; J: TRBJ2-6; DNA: TGTGCCAGCAGCTTCACAGGGGTTGGGGCCAACGTCCTGACTTTC; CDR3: CASSFTGVGANVLTF
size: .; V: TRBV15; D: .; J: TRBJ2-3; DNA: TGTGCCACCAGCAGAGATCGACCCGGGTCACGCACAGATACGCAGTATTTT; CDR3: CATSRDRPGSRTDTQYF
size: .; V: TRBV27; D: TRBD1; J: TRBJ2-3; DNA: TGTGCCAGCTCCATCGGGACAGATCTGATTACGCAGTATTTT; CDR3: CASSIGTDLITQYF
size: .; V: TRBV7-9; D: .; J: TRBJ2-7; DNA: TGTGCCAGCAGCCCCTCAGGGGACATAGAAACCTACGAGCAGTACTTC; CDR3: CASSPSGDIETYEQYF
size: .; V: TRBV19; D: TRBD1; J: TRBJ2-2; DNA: TGTGCCAGTAGTCTCCGGACAGGGGGGGACACCGGGGAGCTGTTTTTT; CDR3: CASSLRTGGDTGELFF
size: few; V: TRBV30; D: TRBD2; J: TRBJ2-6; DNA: TGTGCCTGGAGACCGACGGGGGGGAGGGGACTAGACTCTGGGGCCAACGTCCTGACTTTC; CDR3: CAWRPTGGRGLDSGANVLTF